The next 27 T cell receptor beta chains were all read from a single sample in a study of control samples from healthy donors and cancer patients. Assay used: immunoSEQ multiplex PCR; TCRdb lists only in-frame clones, some missing. Of tens of thousands of clones in the sample, 94% were seen once. Sequenced input: blood. The receptors shown here come from a man aged 30-40 years in good health.

The CDR3 bases are TGTGCCAGCAGTTCTACCGGGACCTCTAATGAAAAACTGTTTTTT. The encoded protein is CASSSTGTSNEKLFF. This chain connects TRBV2 to TRBJ1-4, with D tentatively TRBD1 (5 bases). Trimming cost V 5 bases and J 3 bases, with 13 bases left between them. The CDR3 covers 15 residues. Germline V lookup: CDR1 SNHLY, CDR2 FYNNEI.

The V call is TRBV28, the J call TRBJ1-5; D is possibly TRBD1 (6 bases). Germline V gene sequence: CDR1 MDHEN, CDR2 SYDVKM. V lost 7 bases to trimming and J lost 2 bases, with 18 bases between them. The CDR3 loop spans 16 amino acids. The CDR3 DNA follows: TGTGCCAGCACCGTAGGGGGGGGCGGCGGCAATCAGCCCCAGCATTTT. Translated, it gives CASTVGGGGGNQPQHF.

The chain links TRBV20-1 to TRBJ2-5, with 12 bases fitting TRBD2. The CDR3 length is 18 residues. J gave up 4 bases and V 3 bases, and 15 bases lay outside the gene matches. CDR1 and CDR2 from the germline V gene are DFQATT and SNEGSKA (reference sequence). The CDR3, as DNA: TGCAGTGCTAGTTGGGAGCTAGCGGGAGGGGTGCGCTTAGAGACCCAGTACTTC. As protein: CSASWELAGGVRLETQYF.

The rearrangement joins TRBV18 to TRBJ1-1, with TRBD1 matching 7 bases. This CDR3 is 14 amino acids long. The trim removed 3 bases at V and 1 base at J, leaving 2 bases unmatched. CDR1 is KGHSH and CDR2 is LQKENI in the germline V gene. CDR3 sequence reads: CASSPGQQNTEAFF. The CDR3 DNA is TGTGCCAGCTCACCGGGACAGCAGAACACTGAAGCTTTCTTT.

J is TRBJ2-7 and V is TRBV29-1; D remains unclear. Trimming cost V 0 bases and J 0 bases, with 24 bases left between them. Germline assignment: CDR1 SQVTM and CDR2 ANQGSEA. The CDR3 loop spans 19 amino acids. This CDR3 reads CSVEDGGIMSGRSSYEQYF. The CDR3 DNA sequence: TGCAGCGTTGAAGATGGTGGGATTATGTCCGGACGGAGCTCCTACGAGCAGTACTTC.

The V gene is TRBV6-2 or TRBV6-3, the J gene TRBJ1-2, with D possibly matching TRBD1 (6 bases). The CDR3 spans 14 residues. Deletions cut 5 bases from V and 2 bases from J, with 12 bases between. Germline V gene sequence: CDR1 MNHEY, CDR2 SVGEGT. CDR3 DNA sequence: TGTGCCAGCAGTAGTCACACAGGGAACTATGGCTACACCTTC. This codes for CASSSHTGNYGYTF.

The chain links TRBV19 to TRBJ1-1; D possibly corresponds to TRBD1 (5 bases). The CDR3 is made up of 16 amino acids. The germline CDR1 and CDR2 sequences are LNHDA and SQIVND (reference sequence). The V and J ends lost 4 bases and 0 bases respectively, with 15 bases between them. CDR3 nucleotide sequence: TGTGCCAGTAGTACGACGGGACTGAGCATGAACACTGAAGCTTTCTTT. It encodes CASSTTGLSMNTEAFF.

The CDR3 DNA sequence: TGTGCCAGCAGCTTAGTGGTGTCAGACAGAGCTTTCTTT. This gives the protein CASSLVVSDRAFF. The chain has TRBV7-2 and TRBJ1-1, with TRBD1 as a possible D gene (5 bases). This CDR3 is 13 amino acids long. Germline V gives CDR1 SGHTA, CDR2 FQGNSA. The V end lost 1 base, the J end lost 10 bases, and 13 bases lay between the germline ends.

This clone was counted a single time. V is TRBV12-3 or TRBV12-4 and J is TRBJ1-6, with no clear D. The CDR3 is made up of 13 amino acids. The ends were cut back, 2 bases at V and 10 bases at J, with 9 bases in the middle. Here the CDR3 reads CASSLREISPLHF. DNA for the CDR3: TGTGCCAGCAGTTTAAGGGAAATATCACCCCTCCACTTT.

This clone has a handful of counts. The V and J genes are TRBV18 and TRBJ2-1; a weak D match, TRBD1 (6 bases). There are 12 residues in the CDR3. Trimming pared 1 base from V and 10 bases from J, leaving 8 bases between. Germline CDR1 is KGHSH and CDR2 is LQKENI. This chain's CDR3 is CASSPLGQEQFF. The CDR3, as DNA: TGTGCCAGCTCACCACTTGGACAGGAGCAGTTCTTC.

V gene TRBV19 combines with J gene TRBJ1-5; weak D call: TRBD1 (5 bases). The V end was cut by 3 bases, the J end by 0 bases, with 15 bases between. The CDR3 sequence is 17 residues long. In germline, CDR1 is LNHDA, CDR2 SQIVND (reference sequence). In nucleotides, the CDR3 is TGTGCCAGTAGTATTTCGCCGGGACTGATTAGCAATCAGCCCCAGCATTTT. It yields the protein CASSISPGLISNQPQHF.

V is TRBV4-1 and J is TRBJ1-4; D possibly corresponds to TRBD1 (5 bases). The CDR3 totals 14 residues. The germline gives CDR1 MGHRA, CDR2 YSYEKL. V was cut by 1 base and J by 4 bases, with 7 bases left in between. The chain's CDR3 is CASSQGQYNEKLFF. In nucleotides, the CDR3 is TGCGCCAGCAGCCAAGGACAGTATAATGAAAAACTGTTTTTT.

CDR3 DNA: TGTGCCAGCAACCTACAACAGAACACTGAAGCTTTCTTT. Amino acid sequence: CASNLQQNTEAFF. V gene TRBV12-3 or TRBV12-4 combines with J gene TRBJ1-1; no definite D call. CDR3 size: 13 residues. Trimming stripped 7 bases from V and 1 base from J, with 10 bases between.

V and J are TRBV4-2 and TRBJ2-3; 11 positions agree with TRBD2. V dropped 6 bases and J dropped 2; count of bases not matched to a gene: 7. This CDR3 has 16 residues. Germline assignment: CDR1 LGHNA and CDR2 YNFKEQ. CDR3 residues: CASREGLADATDTQYF. CDR3 sequence (DNA): TGTGCCAGCAGGGAGGGACTAGCGGATGCCACAGATACGCAGTATTTT.

The chain employs TRBV7-9 and TRBJ2-2; the match to TRBD2 covers 7 bases. The CDR3 is 14 residues long. The V segment lost 4 bases and the J segment 3 bases; nucleotides outside the gene matches: 2. CDR1 is SEHNR and CDR2 is FQNEAQ in the germline V gene (reference sequence). CDR3 amino acids: CASSWGGDTGELFF. The DNA of the CDR3 is TGTGCCAGCAGCTGGGGAGGGGACACCGGGGAGCTGTTTTTT.

The chain recombines TRBV24-1 with TRBJ1-5; maybe TRBD1 (6 bases). Trimming shortened V by 9 bases and J by 0 bases, and 11 bases separated the two germline ends. Germline values: CDR1 KGHDR, CDR2 SFDVKD. This CDR3 contains 14 residues. This CDR3 is CATHQGNSNQPQHF. The CDR3 DNA reads TGTGCCACCCATCAGGGGAATAGCAATCAGCCCCAGCATTTT.

The CDR3: CASSEVRAVNNQPQHF. In DNA, the CDR3 is TGTGCCAGCAGTGAAGTTCGGGCAGTTAACAATCAGCCCCAGCATTTT. The V call is TRBV2, the J call TRBJ1-5; D unclear. The germline V gene encodes CDR1 SNHLY and CDR2 FYNNEI. Trimming took off 1 base at V and 3 bases at J, with 13 bases between the two ends. CDR3 length: 16 amino acids.

This chain uses TRBV6-5 with TRBJ2-1; weak D call: TRBD1 (5 bases). CDR3 length: 14 amino acids. Trimming took off 8 bases at V and 5 bases at J, with 16 bases between the two ends. CDR1 and CDR2 from the germline V gene are MNHEY and SVGAGI. DNA for the CDR3: TGTGCCAGCTGCGCAGGGTCCTATCACAATGAGCAGTTCTTC. This translates into CASCAGSYHNEQFF.

The count of this clone is one. The genes are TRBV5-1 and TRBJ2-5; 9 positions agree with TRBD2. From germline, CDR1 is SGHRS and CDR2 YFSETQ. The trim removed 4 bases at V and 3 bases at J, leaving 7 bases unmatched. CDR3 length: 15 residues. This chain's CDR3 is CASSPLTSGEETQYF. In DNA form, the CDR3 reads TGCGCCAGCAGCCCGTTGACTAGCGGCGAAGAGACCCAGTACTTC.

The rearrangement links TRBV29-1 to TRBJ2-7; D remains ambiguous. The V end lost 4 bases, the J end lost 3 bases, and 10 bases lay between the germline ends. The germline CDR1 and CDR2 sequences are SQVTM and ANQGSEA. The CDR3 sequence is 12 residues long. The CDR3 spells CSVVGIYYEQYF. The CDR3 DNA reads as TGCAGCGTTGTGGGAATATACTACGAGCAGTACTTC.

This chain's CDR3 is CASSLGGLAGANEQFF. The CDR3 DNA reads as TGTGCCAGCAGCTTAGGGGGACTAGCGGGGGCCAATGAGCAGTTCTTC. The chain links TRBV7-2 to TRBJ2-1; 14 bases map to TRBD2. The J segment lost 6 bases and the V segment lost 1 base, leaving 2 bases of the junction unmatched. In germline, CDR1 is SGHTA, CDR2 FQGNSA. This CDR3 contains 16 residues.

The gene calls are TRBV4-1 and TRBJ2-1, with 16 bases identical to TRBD2. Trimming at V came to 1 base and at J to 10 bases, leaving 7 bases not matched to a gene. The CDR3 contains 17 residues. CDR1 is MGHRA and CDR2 is YSYEKL in the germline V gene. The CDR3 nucleotides are TGCGCCAGCAGCCAAGTGGGACTAGCGGGGGGGCCTGGAGAGCAGTTCTTC. Protein product: CASSQVGLAGGPGEQFF.

The chain is built from TRBV6-1 and TRBJ1-5; D call uncertain. CDR1 and CDR2 from the germline V gene are MNHNS and SASEGT. The CDR3 runs to 16 residues. Trimming left V 1 base short and J 1 base short, with 11 bases between. CDR3 protein: CASSEVVILSNQPQHF. DNA of the CDR3: TGTGCCAGCAGTGAAGTCGTTATCTTAAGCAATCAGCCCCAGCATTTT.

The chain joins TRBV7-9 to TRBJ1-2; D is unclear. V was pared by 5 bases and J by 6 bases, with 13 bases between. The CDR3 length is 13 residues. Germline loops: CDR1 SEHNR, CDR2 FQNEAQ (reference sequence). CDR3 protein: CASSHIRANGYTF. The CDR3, as DNA: TGTGCCAGCAGCCATATAAGAGCTAATGGCTACACCTTC.

This clone was counted a few times. The chain employs TRBV30 and TRBJ2-5, with 9 bases lining up with TRBD1. With V trimmed by 2 bases and J by 7 bases, 8 bases remained unmatched. This CDR3 is 14 amino acids long. Looked up from germline, CDR1 is GTSNPN and CDR2 is SVGIG (reference sequence). The DNA of the CDR3 is TGTGCCTGGAGTACAGGGACAGGGCCTTTGACCCAGTACTTC. Translated, it gives CAWSTGTGPLTQYF.

This CDR3 is CASSQTPPGGDTEKLFF. The CDR3 bases are TGCGCCAGCAGCCAAACTCCCCCAGGGGGGGATACGGAAAAACTGTTTTTT. The chain uses TRBV4-3 and TRBJ1-4; 7 bases line up with TRBD1. Germline V gene sequence: CDR1 LGHNA, CDR2 YSLEER. Losses at the gene ends were 2 bases for V and 8 bases for J; bases not matched to a gene: 14. The length of the CDR3 is 17 residues.

The V call is TRBV6-5, the J call TRBJ2-5, with 9 bases matching TRBD2. The CDR3 sequence is 14 residues long. With V trimmed by 5 bases and J by 5 bases, 6 bases remained unmatched. CDR1 is MNHEY and CDR2 is SVGAGI in the germline V gene. DNA for the CDR3: TGTGCCAGCAGTAAGAGGCTAGCGGGGGAGACCCAGTACTTC. It translates to CASSKRLAGETQYF.